These T cell receptor beta chains were read from a single sample in a study of monozygotic twins with inflammatory bowel disease. TCRdb derives one entry per CDR3 protein from the 5' RACE reads, leaving out DNA. Reported are around 380,000 distinct CDR3 sequences; the ten largest clones contain under 3%. Sequencing input: blood. The receptor set was obtained from a human donor with ulcerative colitis or Crohn's disease, or a healthy co-twin of an affected twin (not recorded which). CDR3s include the opening cysteine and the closing phenylalanine or tryptophan. The order of the fields is V gene, J gene, CDR3 protein.

v_gene: TRBV5-4
j_gene: TRBJ2-5
CDR3aa: CASSFTGGARETQYF

v_gene: TRBV18
j_gene: TRBJ2-3
CDR3aa: CASSPPLLKITDTQYF

v_gene: TRBV12-3/TRBV12-4
j_gene: TRBJ2-2
CDR3aa: CASSRTNTGELFF

v_gene: TRBV7-3
j_gene: TRBJ2-2
CDR3aa: CASSLSGIGSNTGELFF

v_gene: TRBV7-3
j_gene: TRBJ2-1
CDR3aa: CASSLTRLDEQFF

v_gene: TRBV27
j_gene: TRBJ2-5
CDR3aa: CASSLSGTTKTQYF

v_gene: TRBV20-1
j_gene: TRBJ2-2
CDR3aa: CSARRDSNTGELFF

v_gene: TRBV15
j_gene: TRBJ2-1
CDR3aa: CATSSWDRNNEQFF

v_gene: TRBV5-5
j_gene: TRBJ1-3
CDR3aa: CASSLGGSGNTIYF

v_gene: TRBV10-3
j_gene: TRBJ2-1
CDR3aa: CAISVGVQNSEQFF

v_gene: TRBV7-2
j_gene: TRBJ2-2
CDR3aa: CATGPLLALNTGELFF

v_gene: TRBV27
j_gene: TRBJ2-7
CDR3aa: CASIEQGRQYF

v_gene: TRBV20-1
j_gene: TRBJ2-2
CDR3aa: CSASAGTSRAGELFF

v_gene: TRBV11-2
j_gene: TRBJ2-5
CDR3aa: CASSEGLAGEETQYF

v_gene: TRBV27
j_gene: TRBJ1-4
CDR3aa: CASSPRGPTNEKLFF

v_gene: TRBV5-1
j_gene: TRBJ1-2
CDR3aa: CASSQATDSYTF

v_gene: TRBV28
j_gene: TRBJ2-5
CDR3aa: CASSLVGRGQETQYF

v_gene: TRBV15
j_gene: TRBJ2-7
CDR3aa: CATSRYNVLATEQYF

v_gene: TRBV30
j_gene: TRBJ2-1
CDR3aa: CAWRDASGGYNEQFF

v_gene: TRBV2
j_gene: TRBJ2-7
CDR3aa: CARGKSSYEQYF

v_gene: TRBV27
j_gene: TRBJ1-1
CDR3aa: CASSLSSTFVPEAFF

v_gene: TRBV6-1
j_gene: TRBJ2-7
CDR3aa: CASSSERGGVYEQYF

v_gene: TRBV19
j_gene: TRBJ2-3
CDR3aa: CASSPLDRRPSTDTQYF

v_gene: TRBV7-2
j_gene: TRBJ2-5
CDR3aa: CASSPETGNQETQYF

v_gene: TRBV11-1
j_gene: TRBJ2-1
CDR3aa: CASSSTPLLAPSFYNEQFF

v_gene: TRBV6-1
j_gene: TRBJ1-5
CDR3aa: CASRIRTVYQPQHF

v_gene: TRBV2
j_gene: TRBJ2-7
CDR3aa: CASNQWYEQYF

v_gene: TRBV9
j_gene: TRBJ1-2
CDR3aa: CASSPRGLYYGYTF

v_gene: TRBV4-1
j_gene: TRBJ2-7
CDR3aa: CASSHHGLPYEQYF

v_gene: TRBV21-1
j_gene: TRBJ1-3
CDR3aa: CASSKGRGVNGNTIYF

v_gene: TRBV28
j_gene: TRBJ1-6
CDR3aa: CASSPKTGENSPLHF

v_gene: TRBV5-1
j_gene: TRBJ2-2
CDR3aa: CASSFRQDVGELFF

v_gene: TRBV6-5
j_gene: TRBJ2-2
CDR3aa: CASSYSDRPNTGELFF

v_gene: TRBV6-2/TRBV6-3
j_gene: TRBJ2-7
CDR3aa: CASSYSGQGTYEQYF

v_gene: TRBV7-2
j_gene: TRBJ2-1
CDR3aa: CASSSTGAGYNEQFF

v_gene: TRBV12-3/TRBV12-4
j_gene: TRBJ2-7
CDR3aa: CASALGGLNYEQYF

v_gene: TRBV6-6
j_gene: TRBJ2-2
CDR3aa: CASSYSGGTGELFF

v_gene: TRBV7-2
j_gene: TRBJ1-5
CDR3aa: CASSPPHQPQHF

v_gene: TRBV12-3/TRBV12-4
j_gene: TRBJ1-4
CDR3aa: CASSDTGLANEKLFF

v_gene: TRBV2
j_gene: TRBJ1-5
CDR3aa: CAIRHSGGNQPQHF

v_gene: TRBV29-1
j_gene: TRBJ1-1
CDR3aa: CSVEGGGNTEAFF

v_gene: TRBV7-2
j_gene: TRBJ2-3
CDR3aa: CASSLVGRGTDTQYF

v_gene: TRBV5-1
j_gene: TRBJ2-1
CDR3aa: CASSGRSGLARNEQFF

v_gene: TRBV10-1
j_gene: TRBJ2-3
CDR3aa: CASSDAGIGPQYF

v_gene: TRBV5-5
j_gene: TRBJ2-3
CDR3aa: CASSFGVYTTDTQYF

v_gene: TRBV20-1
j_gene: TRBJ1-2
CDR3aa: CSARHRADYGYTF

v_gene: TRBV6-5
j_gene: TRBJ2-7
CDR3aa: CASSSAAGGLGEQYF

v_gene: TRBV5-1
j_gene: TRBJ2-1
CDR3aa: CASSSGTSSDEQFF

v_gene: TRBV7-9
j_gene: TRBJ2-1
CDR3aa: CASSLEHLQFF

v_gene: TRBV7-9
j_gene: TRBJ2-5
CDR3aa: CASSHVFSGSILETQYF

v_gene: TRBV11-2
j_gene: TRBJ2-1
CDR3aa: CASSIHAPTSVDYNEQFF

v_gene: TRBV30
j_gene: TRBJ1-6
CDR3aa: CAWSRHRGLSSSPLHF

v_gene: TRBV7-9
j_gene: TRBJ1-2
CDR3aa: CASSPPRSGGYTF

v_gene: TRBV11-2
j_gene: TRBJ2-2
CDR3aa: CASSITGSGELFF

v_gene: TRBV6-5
j_gene: TRBJ2-3
CDR3aa: CASIKQGTPSSTDTQYF

v_gene: TRBV5-1
j_gene: TRBJ2-7
CDR3aa: CASSLSTATGEQYF

v_gene: TRBV20-1
j_gene: TRBJ2-7
CDR3aa: CSARDNSRSSYEQYF